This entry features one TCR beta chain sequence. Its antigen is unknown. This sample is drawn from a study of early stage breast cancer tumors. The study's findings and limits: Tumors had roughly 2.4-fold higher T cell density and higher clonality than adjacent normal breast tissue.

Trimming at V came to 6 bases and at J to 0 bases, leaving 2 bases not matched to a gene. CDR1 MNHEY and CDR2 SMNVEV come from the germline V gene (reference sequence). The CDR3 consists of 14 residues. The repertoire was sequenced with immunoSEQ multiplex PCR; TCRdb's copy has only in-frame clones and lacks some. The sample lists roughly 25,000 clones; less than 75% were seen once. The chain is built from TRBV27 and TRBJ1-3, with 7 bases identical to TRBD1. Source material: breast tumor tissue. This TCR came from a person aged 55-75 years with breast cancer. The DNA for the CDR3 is TGTGCCAGCAGGACAGGGAGCTCTGGAAACACCATATATTTT. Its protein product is CASRTGSSGNTIYF.